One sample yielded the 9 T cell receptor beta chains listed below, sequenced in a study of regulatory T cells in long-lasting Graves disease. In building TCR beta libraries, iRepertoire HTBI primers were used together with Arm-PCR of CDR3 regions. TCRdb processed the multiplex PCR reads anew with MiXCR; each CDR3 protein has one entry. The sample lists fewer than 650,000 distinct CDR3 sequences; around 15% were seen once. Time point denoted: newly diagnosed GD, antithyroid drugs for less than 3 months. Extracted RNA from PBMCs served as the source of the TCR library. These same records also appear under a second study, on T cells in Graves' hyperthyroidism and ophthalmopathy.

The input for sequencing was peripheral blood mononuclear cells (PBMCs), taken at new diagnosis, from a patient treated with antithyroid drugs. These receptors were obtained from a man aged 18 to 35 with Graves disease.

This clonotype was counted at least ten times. CDR3 amino acids: CASSPTSGGAGETQYF. The CDR3, as DNA: TGTGCCAGCAGTCCTACTAGCGGGGGGGCTGGAGAGACCCAGTACTTC. This chain connects TRBV12-3 or TRBV12-4 to TRBJ2-5; 13 bases map to TRBD2. CDR3 length: 16 residues. The trim removed 5 bases at V and 4 bases at J, leaving 7 bases unmatched.

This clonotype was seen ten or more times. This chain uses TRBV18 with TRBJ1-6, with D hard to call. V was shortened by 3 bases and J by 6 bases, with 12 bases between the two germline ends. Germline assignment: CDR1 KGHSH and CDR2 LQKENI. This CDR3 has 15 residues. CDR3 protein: CASSPWEKFNSPLHF. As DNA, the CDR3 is TGTGCCAGCTCACCCTGGGAAAAGTTTAATTCACCCCTCCACTTT.

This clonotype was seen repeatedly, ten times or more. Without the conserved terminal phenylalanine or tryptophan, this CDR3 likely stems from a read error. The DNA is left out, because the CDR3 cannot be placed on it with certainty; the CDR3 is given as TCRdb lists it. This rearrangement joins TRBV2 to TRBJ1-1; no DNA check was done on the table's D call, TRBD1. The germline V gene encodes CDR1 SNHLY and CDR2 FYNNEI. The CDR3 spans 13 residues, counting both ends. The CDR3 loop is CASSEALKVVFAL.

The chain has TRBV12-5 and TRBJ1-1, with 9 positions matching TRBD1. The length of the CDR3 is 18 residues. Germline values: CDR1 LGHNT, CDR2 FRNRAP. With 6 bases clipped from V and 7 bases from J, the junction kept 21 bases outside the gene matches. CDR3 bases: TGTGCTAGTGGACACCCGGGACAGGGTCGGTCTGGAGGGGGTGAAGCTTTCTTT. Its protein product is CASGHPGQGRSGGGEAFF.

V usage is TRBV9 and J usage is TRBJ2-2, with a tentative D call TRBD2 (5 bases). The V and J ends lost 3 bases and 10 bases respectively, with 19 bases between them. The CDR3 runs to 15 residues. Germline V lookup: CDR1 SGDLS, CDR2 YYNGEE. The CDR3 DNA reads TGTGCCAGCAGCGCCCCCGGTGGGAGCAGCGTGGAGCTGTTTTTT. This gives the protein CASSAPGGSSVELFF.

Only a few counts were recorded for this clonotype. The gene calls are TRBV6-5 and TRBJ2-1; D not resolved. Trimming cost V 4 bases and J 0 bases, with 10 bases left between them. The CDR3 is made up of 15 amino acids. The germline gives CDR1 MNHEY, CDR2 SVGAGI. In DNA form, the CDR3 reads TGTGCCAGCAGTTCCTATTCGAACTCCTACAATGAGCAGTTCTTC. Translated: CASSSYSNSYNEQFF.

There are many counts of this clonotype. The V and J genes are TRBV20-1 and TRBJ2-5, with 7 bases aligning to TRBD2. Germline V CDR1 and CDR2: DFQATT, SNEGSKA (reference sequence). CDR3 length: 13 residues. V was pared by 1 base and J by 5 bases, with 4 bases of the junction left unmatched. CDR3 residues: CSARGPAGETQYF. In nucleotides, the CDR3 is TGCAGTGCTAGAGGGCCAGCGGGGGAGACCCAGTACTTC.

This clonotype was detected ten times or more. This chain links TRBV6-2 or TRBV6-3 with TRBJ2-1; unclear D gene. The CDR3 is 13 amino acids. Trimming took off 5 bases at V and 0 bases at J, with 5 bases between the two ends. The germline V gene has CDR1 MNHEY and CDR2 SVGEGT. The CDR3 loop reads CASSHPSYNEQFF. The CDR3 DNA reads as TGTGCCAGCAGTCACCCCTCCTACAATGAGCAGTTCTTC.

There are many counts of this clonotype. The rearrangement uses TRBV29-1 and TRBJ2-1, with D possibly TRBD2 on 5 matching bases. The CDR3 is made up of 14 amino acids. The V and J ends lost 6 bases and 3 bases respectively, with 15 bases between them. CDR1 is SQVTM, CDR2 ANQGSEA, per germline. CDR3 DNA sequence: TGCAGCGTCGGCCTAGACTATCGCTACAATGAGCAGTTCTTC. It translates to CSVGLDYRYNEQFF.